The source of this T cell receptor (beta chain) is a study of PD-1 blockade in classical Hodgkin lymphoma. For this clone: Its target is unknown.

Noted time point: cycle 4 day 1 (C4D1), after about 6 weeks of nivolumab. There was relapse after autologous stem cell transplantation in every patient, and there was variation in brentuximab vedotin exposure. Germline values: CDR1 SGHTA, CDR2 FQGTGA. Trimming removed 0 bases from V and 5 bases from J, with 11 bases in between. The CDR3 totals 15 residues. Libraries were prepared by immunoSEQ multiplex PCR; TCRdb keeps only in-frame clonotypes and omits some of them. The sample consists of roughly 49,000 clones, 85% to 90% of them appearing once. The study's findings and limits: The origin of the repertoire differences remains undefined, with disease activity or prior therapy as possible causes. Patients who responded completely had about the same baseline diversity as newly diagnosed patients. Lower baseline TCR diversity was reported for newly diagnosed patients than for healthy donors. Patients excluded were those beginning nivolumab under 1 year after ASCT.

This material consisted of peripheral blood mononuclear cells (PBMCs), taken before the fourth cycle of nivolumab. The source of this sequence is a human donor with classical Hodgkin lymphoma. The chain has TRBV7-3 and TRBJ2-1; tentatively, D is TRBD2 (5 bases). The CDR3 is CASSLTGGPNNEQFF. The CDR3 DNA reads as TGTGCCAGCAGCTTAACTGGCGGGCCTAACAATGAGCAGTTCTTC.